Each of the 9 T cell receptor beta chains below was sequenced from the same sample in a study of cytomegalovirus exposure and HLA in healthy donors. Primers for the PCR totalled 60 Vbeta and 13 Jbeta. Profiling relied on immunoSEQ multiplex PCR, and the TCRdb table lists in-frame clones only, not all of them. The repertoire holds some 140,000 clones, with 70% to 85% as singletons. The sequenced material came from PBMCs. The receptor source for this set is a man aged 25 to 45 in good health and CMV-seronegative.

The chain uses TRBV5-4 and TRBJ2-7; D remains ambiguous. The CDR3 contains 13 residues. Germline V gene lookup returns CDR1 SGHNT and CDR2 YYREEE (reference sequence). Trimming removed 0 bases at V and 1 base at J, with 5 bases between. The DNA for the CDR3 is TGTGCCAGCAGCTTGGGTTCTTCCTACGAGCAGTACTTC. Amino acids: CASSLGSSYEQYF.

CDR3 DNA: TGTGCCAGCAGCTTAGTTTACAGGGGACGGGATTCACCCCTCCACTTT. Protein product: CASSLVYRGRDSPLHF. This sequence joins TRBV7-2 and TRBJ1-6, with TRBD1 matching over 7 bases. The CDR3 is 16 amino acids. J lost 8 bases, V lost 1 base, and 8 bases had no gene match. Looked up from germline, CDR1 is SGHTA and CDR2 is FQGNSA.

CDR3 DNA sequence: TGTGCCAGCTCTCGAGACAGGTCTTATGGCTACACCTTC. It encodes CASSRDRSYGYTF. V usage is TRBV18 and J usage is TRBJ1-2, with D perhaps matching TRBD1 (6 bases). Deletions cut 6 bases from V and 5 bases from J, with 13 bases between. Germline V gene data show CDR1 as KGHSH and CDR2 as LQKENI. The CDR3 consists of 13 residues.

V gene TRBV6-5 combines with J gene TRBJ1-5; D is unresolved. Germline assignment: CDR1 MNHEY and CDR2 SVGAGI. The CDR3 consists of 16 residues. Trimming removed 2 bases from V and 3 bases from J, with 14 bases in between. CDR3 nucleotides: TGTGCCAGCAGTTACCCCACGGGTGGAAACAATCAGCCCCAGCATTTT. This codes for CASSYPTGGNNQPQHF.

The chain employs TRBV10-3 and TRBJ2-3; 10 bases are a match to TRBD2. Germline trimming cut 10 bases from V and 2 bases from J; bases unmatched to any gene: 6. Germline CDR1 is ENHRY and CDR2 is SYGVKD. CDR3 length equals 14 residues. CDR3 amino acids: CATHLAGDTDTQYF. The CDR3 nucleotides read TGTGCCACTCACCTAGCGGGGGACACAGATACGCAGTATTTT.

V gene TRBV7-2 combines with J gene TRBJ2-1, with 8 bases identical to TRBD2. Germline CDR1 and CDR2: SGHTA and FQGNSA. The CDR3 runs 16 residues. Trimming at V came to 5 bases and at J to 0 bases, leaving 6 bases not matched to a gene. The chain's CDR3 is CASSIISGTSYNEQFF. CDR3 bases: TGTGCCAGCAGCATTATTAGCGGGACCTCCTACAATGAGCAGTTCTTC.

This chain links TRBV2 with TRBJ1-5, with 7 bases fitting TRBD1. Germline trimming cut 6 bases from V and 7 bases from J; bases unmatched to any gene: 6. CDR3 length: 13 amino acids. From germline, CDR1 is SNHLY and CDR2 FYNNEI. This CDR3 is CASRGTGDQPQHF. CDR3 bases: TGTGCCAGCAGGGGAACAGGGGACCAGCCCCAGCATTTT.

The chain links TRBV2 to TRBJ1-4; D is unclear. The ends were cut back, 0 bases at V and 0 bases at J, with 8 bases in the middle. This CDR3 has 16 amino acids. Per the germline V gene, CDR1 is SNHLY and CDR2 is FYNNEI. CDR3 amino acids: CASSEAGRATNEKLFF. Written as DNA, the CDR3 is TGTGCCAGCAGTGAAGCGGGGAGGGCAACTAATGAAAAACTGTTTTTT. Using reference TRBV2 and TRBJ1-4 for the parts outside the CDR3, the full variable domain is EPEVTQTPSHQVTQMGQEVILRCVPISNHLYFYWYRQILGQKVEFLVSFYNNEISEKSEIFDDQFSVERPDGSNFTLKIRSTKLEDSAMYFCASSEAGRATNEKLFFGSGTQLSVL.

This sequence joins TRBV28 and TRBJ1-5; TRBD1 is a possible D gene (5 bases). The CDR3 length is 12 residues. V gave up 3 bases and J gave up 10 bases, with 10 bases separating them. Germline CDR1 is MDHEN and CDR2 is SYDVKM. For the CDR3, the DNA is TGTGCCAGCAGTTTTCAGGGTGATCCCCAGCATTTT. Translated: CASSFQGDPQHF.